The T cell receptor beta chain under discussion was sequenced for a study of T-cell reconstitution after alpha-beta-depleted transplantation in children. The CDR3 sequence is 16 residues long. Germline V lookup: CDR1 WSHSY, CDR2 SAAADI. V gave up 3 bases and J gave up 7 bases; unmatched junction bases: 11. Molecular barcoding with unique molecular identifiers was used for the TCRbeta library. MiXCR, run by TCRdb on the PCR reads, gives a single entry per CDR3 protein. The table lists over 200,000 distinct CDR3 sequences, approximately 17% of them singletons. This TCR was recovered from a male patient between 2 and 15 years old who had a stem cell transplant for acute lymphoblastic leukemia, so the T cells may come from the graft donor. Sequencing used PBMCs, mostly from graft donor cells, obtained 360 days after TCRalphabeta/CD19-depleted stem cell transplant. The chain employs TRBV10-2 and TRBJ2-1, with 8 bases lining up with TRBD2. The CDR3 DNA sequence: TGCGCCAGCAGTGAAAATGGTCTAGCGGGCCGTAATGAGCAGTTCTTC. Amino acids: CASSENGLAGRNEQFF.